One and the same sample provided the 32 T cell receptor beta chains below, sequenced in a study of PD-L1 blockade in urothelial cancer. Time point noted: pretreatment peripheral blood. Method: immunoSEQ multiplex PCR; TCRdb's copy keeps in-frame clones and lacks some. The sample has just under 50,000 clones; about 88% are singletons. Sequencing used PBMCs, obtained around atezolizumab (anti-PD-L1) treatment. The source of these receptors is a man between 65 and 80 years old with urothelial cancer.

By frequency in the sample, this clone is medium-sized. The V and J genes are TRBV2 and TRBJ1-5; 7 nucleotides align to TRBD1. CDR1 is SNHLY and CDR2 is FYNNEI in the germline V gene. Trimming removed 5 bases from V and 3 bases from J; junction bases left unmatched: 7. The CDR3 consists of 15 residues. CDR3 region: CASSRLQGPNQPQHF. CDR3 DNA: TGTGCCAGCAGTCGCTTACAGGGGCCCAATCAGCCCCAGCATTTT.

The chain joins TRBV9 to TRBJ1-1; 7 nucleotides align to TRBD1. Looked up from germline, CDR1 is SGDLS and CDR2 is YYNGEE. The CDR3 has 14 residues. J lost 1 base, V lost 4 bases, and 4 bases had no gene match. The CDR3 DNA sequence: TGTGCCAGCAGCCCTCGGACAGGGAACACTGAAGCTTTCTTT. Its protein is CASSPRTGNTEAFF.

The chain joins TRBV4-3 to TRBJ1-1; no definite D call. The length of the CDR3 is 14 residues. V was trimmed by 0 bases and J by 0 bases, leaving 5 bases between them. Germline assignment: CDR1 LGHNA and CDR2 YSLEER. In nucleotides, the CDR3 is TGCGCCAGCAGCCAAGATCAAATGAACACTGAAGCTTTCTTT. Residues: CASSQDQMNTEAFF.

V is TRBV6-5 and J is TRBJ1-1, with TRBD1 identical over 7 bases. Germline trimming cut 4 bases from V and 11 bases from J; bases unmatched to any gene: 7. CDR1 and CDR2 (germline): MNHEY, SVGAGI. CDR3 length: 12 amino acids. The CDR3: CASSLQGTGAFF. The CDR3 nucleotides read TGTGCCAGCAGTTTACAGGGGACTGGTGCTTTCTTT.

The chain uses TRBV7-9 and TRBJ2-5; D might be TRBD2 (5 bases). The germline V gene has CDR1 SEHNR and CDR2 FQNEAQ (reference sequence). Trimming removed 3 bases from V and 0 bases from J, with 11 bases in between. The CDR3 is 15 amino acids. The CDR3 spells CASSFRGLDQETQYF. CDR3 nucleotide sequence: TGTGCCAGCAGCTTCCGGGGATTGGACCAAGAGACCCAGTACTTC.

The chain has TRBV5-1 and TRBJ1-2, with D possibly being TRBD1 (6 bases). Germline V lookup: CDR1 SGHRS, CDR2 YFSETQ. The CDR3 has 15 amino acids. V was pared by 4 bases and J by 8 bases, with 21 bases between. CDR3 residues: CASSPKTGTKEGYTF. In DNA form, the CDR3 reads TGCGCCAGCAGCCCTAAAACAGGGACTAAGGAGGGCTACACCTTC.

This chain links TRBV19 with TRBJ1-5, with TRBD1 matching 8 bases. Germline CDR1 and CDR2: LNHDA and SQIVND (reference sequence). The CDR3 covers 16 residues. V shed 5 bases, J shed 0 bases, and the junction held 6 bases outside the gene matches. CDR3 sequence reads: CASSLLQGVSNQPQHF. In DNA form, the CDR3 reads TGTGCCAGTAGTCTACTACAGGGGGTTAGCAATCAGCCCCAGCATTTT.

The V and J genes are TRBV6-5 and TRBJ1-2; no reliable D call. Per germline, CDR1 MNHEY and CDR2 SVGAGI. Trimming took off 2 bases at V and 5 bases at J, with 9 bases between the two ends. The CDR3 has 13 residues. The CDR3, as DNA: TGTGCCAGCAGTTACGCGGCCGGTTATGGCTACACCTTC. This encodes CASSYAAGYGYTF.

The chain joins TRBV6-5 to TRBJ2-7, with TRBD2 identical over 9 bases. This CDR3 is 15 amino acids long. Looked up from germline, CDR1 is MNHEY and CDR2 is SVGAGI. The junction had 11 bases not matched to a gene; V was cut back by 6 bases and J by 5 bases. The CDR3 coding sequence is TGTGCCAGCAGCCCAATAGCGGGAGAGGCAAACGAGCAGTACTTC. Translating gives CASSPIAGEANEQYF.

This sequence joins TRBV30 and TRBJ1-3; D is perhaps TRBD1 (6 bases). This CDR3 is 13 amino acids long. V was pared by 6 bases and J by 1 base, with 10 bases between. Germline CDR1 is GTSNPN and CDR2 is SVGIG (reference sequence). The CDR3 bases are TGTGCCTGTCCACAGGGATCTGGAAACACCATATATTTT. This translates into CACPQGSGNTIYF.

This chain's CDR3 is CASSRAGGVNEQFF. CDR3 in DNA: TGTGCCAGCAGCCGAGCGGGAGGGGTCAATGAGCAGTTCTTC. V usage is TRBV6-1 and J usage is TRBJ2-1; the match to TRBD2 covers 10 bases. The CDR3 is 14 residues long. J was trimmed by 6 bases and V by 6 bases; bases with no gene match: 5. The germline CDR1 and CDR2 sequences are MNHNS and SASEGT.

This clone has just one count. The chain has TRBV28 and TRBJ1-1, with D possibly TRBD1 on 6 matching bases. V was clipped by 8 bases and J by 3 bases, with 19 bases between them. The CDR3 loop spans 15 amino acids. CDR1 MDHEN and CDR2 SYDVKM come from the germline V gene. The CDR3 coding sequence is TGTGCCAGCCGAAAAGGCGGGGGCGCAGACACTGAAGCTTTCTTT. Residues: CASRKGGGADTEAFF.

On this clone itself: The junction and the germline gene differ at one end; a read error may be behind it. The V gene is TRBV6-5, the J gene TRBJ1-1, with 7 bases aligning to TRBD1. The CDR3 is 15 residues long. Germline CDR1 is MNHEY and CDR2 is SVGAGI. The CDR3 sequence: CASSYSSTGNAEAFF. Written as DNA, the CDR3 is TGTGCCAGCAGTTATTCGTCGACAGGGAACGCTGAAGCTTTCTTT.

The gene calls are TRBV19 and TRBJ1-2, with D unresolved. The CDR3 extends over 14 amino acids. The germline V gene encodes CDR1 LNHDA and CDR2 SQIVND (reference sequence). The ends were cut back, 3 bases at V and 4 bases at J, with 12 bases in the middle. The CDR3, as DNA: TGTGCCAGTAGTATGCAGGCCCGATCCTATGGCTACACCTTC. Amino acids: CASSMQARSYGYTF.

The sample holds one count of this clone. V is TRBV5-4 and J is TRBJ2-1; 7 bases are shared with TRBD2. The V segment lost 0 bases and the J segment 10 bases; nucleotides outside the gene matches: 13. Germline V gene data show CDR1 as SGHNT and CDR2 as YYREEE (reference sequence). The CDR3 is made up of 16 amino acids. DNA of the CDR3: TGTGCCAGCAGCTTGGTGGGGACTACTGGCCGCAGGGAGCAGTTCTTC. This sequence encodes CASSLVGTTGRREQFF.

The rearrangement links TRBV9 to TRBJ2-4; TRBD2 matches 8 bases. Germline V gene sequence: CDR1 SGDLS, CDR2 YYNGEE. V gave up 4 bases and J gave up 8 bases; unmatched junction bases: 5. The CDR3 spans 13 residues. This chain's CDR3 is CASSLGTRDIQYF. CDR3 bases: TGTGCCAGCAGCCTCGGGACTAGAGACATTCAGTACTTC.

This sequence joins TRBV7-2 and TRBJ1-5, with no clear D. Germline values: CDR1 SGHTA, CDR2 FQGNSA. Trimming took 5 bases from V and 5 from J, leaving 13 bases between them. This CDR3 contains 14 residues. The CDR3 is CASSLWTGDQPQHF. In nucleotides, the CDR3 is TGTGCCAGCAGCCTCTGGACGGGAGATCAGCCCCAGCATTTT.

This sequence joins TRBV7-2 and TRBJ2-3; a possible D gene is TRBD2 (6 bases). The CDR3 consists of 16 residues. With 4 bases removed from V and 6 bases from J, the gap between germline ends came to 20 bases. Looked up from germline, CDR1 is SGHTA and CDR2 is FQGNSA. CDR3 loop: CASSSGGVWASDTQYF. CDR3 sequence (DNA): TGTGCCAGCAGCTCAGGAGGGGTCTGGGCGAGCGATACGCAGTATTTT.

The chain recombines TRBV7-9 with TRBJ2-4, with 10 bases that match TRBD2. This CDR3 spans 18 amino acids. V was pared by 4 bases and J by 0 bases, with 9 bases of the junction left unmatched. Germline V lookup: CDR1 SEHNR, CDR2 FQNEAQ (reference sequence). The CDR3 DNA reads TGTGCCAGCAGCTCCGCTACTAGCGGGGCTCTAGCCAAAAACATTCAGTACTTC. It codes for CASSSATSGALAKNIQYF.

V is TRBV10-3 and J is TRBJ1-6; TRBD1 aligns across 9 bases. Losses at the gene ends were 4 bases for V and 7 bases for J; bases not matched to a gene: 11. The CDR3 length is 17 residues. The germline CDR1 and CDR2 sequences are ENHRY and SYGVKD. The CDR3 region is CAISGGATGTGNSPLHF. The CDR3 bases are TGTGCCATCAGTGGCGGGGCCACAGGGACAGGGAATTCACCCCTCCACTTT.

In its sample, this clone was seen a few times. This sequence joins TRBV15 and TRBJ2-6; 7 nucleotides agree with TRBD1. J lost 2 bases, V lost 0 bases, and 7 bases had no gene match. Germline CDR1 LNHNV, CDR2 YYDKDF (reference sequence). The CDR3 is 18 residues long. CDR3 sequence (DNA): TGTGCCACCAGCAGAGAGGAACAGGGGTGGACTGGGGCCAACGTCCTGACTTTC. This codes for CATSREEQGWTGANVLTF.

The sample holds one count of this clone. DNA of the CDR3: TGTGCCAGTAGCCCCGGGGTGGCGAACACTGAAGCTTTCTTT. Protein product: CASSPGVANTEAFF. This chain links TRBV19 with TRBJ1-1; D gene ambiguous. The CDR3 totals 14 residues. CDR1 is LNHDA and CDR2 is SQIVND in the germline V gene (reference sequence). The V end lost 6 bases, the J end lost 1 base, and 12 bases lay between the germline ends.

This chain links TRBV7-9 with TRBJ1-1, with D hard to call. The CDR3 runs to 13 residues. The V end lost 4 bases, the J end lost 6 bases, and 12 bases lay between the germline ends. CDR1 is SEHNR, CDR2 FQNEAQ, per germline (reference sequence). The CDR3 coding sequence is TGTGCCAGCAGCTACACAGAATCCCCTGAAGCTTTCTTT. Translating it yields CASSYTESPEAFF.

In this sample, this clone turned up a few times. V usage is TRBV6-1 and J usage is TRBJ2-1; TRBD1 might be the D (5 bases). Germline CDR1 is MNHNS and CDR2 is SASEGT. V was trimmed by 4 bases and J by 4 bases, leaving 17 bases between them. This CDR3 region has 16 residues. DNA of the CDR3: TGTGCCAGCAGTGCTCTGGGCAGGGCCTTATACAATGAGCAGTTCTTC. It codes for CASSALGRALYNEQFF.

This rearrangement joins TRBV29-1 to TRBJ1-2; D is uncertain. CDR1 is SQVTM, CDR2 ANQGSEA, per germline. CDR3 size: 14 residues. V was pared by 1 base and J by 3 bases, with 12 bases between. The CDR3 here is CSVEAQEGYYGYTF. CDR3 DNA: TGCAGCGTTGAAGCCCAGGAAGGCTACTATGGCTACACCTTC.

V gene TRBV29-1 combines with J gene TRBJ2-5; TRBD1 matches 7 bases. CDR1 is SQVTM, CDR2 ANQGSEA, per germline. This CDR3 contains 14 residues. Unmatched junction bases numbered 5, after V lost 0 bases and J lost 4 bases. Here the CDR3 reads CSVEDNPGGETQYF. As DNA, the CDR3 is TGCAGCGTTGAAGATAACCCAGGGGGAGAGACCCAGTACTTC. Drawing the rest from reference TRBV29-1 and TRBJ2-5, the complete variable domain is SAVISQKPSRDICQRGTSLTIQCQVDSQVTMMFWYRQQPGQSLTLIATANQGSEATYESGFVIDKFPISRPNLTFSTLTVSNMSPEDSSIYLCSVEDNPGGETQYFGPGTRLLVL.

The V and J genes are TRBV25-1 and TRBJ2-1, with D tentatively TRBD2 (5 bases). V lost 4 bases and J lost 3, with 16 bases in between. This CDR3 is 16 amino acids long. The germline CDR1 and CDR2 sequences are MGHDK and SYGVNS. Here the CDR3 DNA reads TGTGCCAGCAGTGGGTCCCGCGGGTTCGGCTACAATGAGCAGTTCTTC. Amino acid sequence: CASSGSRGFGYNEQFF.

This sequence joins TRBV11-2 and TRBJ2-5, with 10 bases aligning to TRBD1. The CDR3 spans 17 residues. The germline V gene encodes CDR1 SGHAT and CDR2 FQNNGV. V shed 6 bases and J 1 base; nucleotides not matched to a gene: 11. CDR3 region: CASSPLPGQGLQETQYF. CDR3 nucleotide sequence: TGTGCCAGCAGTCCGCTCCCGGGACAGGGGCTCCAAGAGACCCAGTACTTC.

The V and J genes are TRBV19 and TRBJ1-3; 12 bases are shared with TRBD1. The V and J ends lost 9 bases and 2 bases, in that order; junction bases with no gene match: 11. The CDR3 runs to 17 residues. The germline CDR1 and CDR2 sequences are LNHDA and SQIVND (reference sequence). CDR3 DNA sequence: TGTGCCAGCGTACTTGCGGGACAGGGGGCGCCTGGAAACACCATATATTTT. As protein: CASVLAGQGAPGNTIYF.

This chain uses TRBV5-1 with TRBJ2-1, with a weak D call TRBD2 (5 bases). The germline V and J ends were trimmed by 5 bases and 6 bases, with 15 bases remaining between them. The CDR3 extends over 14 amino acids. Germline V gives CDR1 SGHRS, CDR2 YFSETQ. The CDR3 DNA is TGCGCCAGCAGAGTGAGGGTGAGAGGCAATGAGCAGTTCTTC. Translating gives CASRVRVRGNEQFF.

CDR3 nucleotides: TGTGCCAGCACAAAGGGGGCGAGCTATGGCTACACCTTC. Translation gives CASTKGASYGYTF. This chain joins TRBV28 and TRBJ1-2; 7 bases fit TRBD1. The CDR3 is 13 residues long. Trimming took 7 bases from V and 4 from J; bases not matched to a gene: 6. Germline-derived CDR1 and CDR2 are MDHEN and SYDVKM.

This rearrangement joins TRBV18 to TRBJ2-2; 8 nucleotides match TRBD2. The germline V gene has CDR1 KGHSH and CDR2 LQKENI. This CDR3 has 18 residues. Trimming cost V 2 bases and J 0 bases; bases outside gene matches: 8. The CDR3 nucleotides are TGTGCCAGCTCACCAGCCCCCCTCGGGGGGGCGAACACCGGGGAGCTGTTTTTT. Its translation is CASSPAPLGGANTGELFF.